Reported below is one TCR beta chain. Its antigen is not identified. This entry comes from a study of Ad26.COV2.S vaccination and SARS-CoV-2 variants. Study in general: Once or twice, 56 days apart, Ad26.COV2.S was delivered intramuscularly.

Data came from immunoSEQ multiplex PCR; TCRdb stores just in-frame clones and leaves some out. The sample contains approximately 340,000 clones, approximately 81% of which appear only once. Whole-study findings and limits: It is possible that the TCR breadth and depth analyses underestimated the total T cell responses.

Treatment reported: roughly 20 received Ad26.COV2.S at low or high dose, single or two shots; roughly five received placebo; per-sample allocation not given. Material that was analyzed had been drawn on day 63 after the first vaccine or placebo injection. The vaccine antigen was prefusion-stabilized Wuhan SARS-CoV-2 spike. The origin of this receptor is a person between 18 and 59 years old who received the Ad26.COV2.S COVID-19 vaccine or a placebo. The source material was peripheral blood, sampled in a trial of Ad26.COV2.S vaccine versus placebo.

CDR3 amino acids: CASGRGQGRQETQYF. DNA of the CDR3: TGTGCCAGCGGGAGGGGACAGGGAAGACAAGAGACCCAGTACTTC. The chain is built from TRBV7-2 and TRBJ2-5, with 9 bases that match TRBD1. After removal of 8 bases from V and 2 bases from J, the junction contained 9 bases not matched to a gene. CDR3 size: 15 residues. Looked up from germline, CDR1 is SGHTA and CDR2 is FQGNSA.